These 24 T cell receptor beta chains were sequenced from one sample in a study of shared clonotypes between healthy human individuals (dated by TCRdb to 2019 to 2021). The library was made by the immunoSEQ multiplex PCR assay. The table was pulled from immuneACCESS by TCRdb, which kept in-frame rearrangements only. Such tables lose some clones; where checked, under half of the loss comes from unresolved V genes, and the rest has no known cause. The table for this sample lists a few million clones; 92% of them were counted only once. In total, the top ten clones hold about 0.36% of the sample. The sample consisted of naive CD4+ T cells from PBMCs. The cell subset or site label for this specimen denotes: CD45RA+ positively selected. The receptors shown here come from a man younger than 35 in good health. Some clones in this sample may be carry-over from other donors' samples.

The chain employs TRBV5-4 and TRBJ2-5, with 9 bases aligning to TRBD1. The CDR3 contains 14 residues. Per germline, CDR1 SGHNT and CDR2 YYREEE (reference sequence). Unmatched junction bases numbered 3, after V lost 4 bases and J lost 2 bases. This CDR3 reads CASSGGQGQETQYF. The CDR3 region has the DNA TGTGCCAGCAGCGGTGGACAGGGGCAAGAGACCCAGTACTTC.

A remark on this clone: Other DNA sequences within the sample encode an identical CDR3. V is TRBV28 and J is TRBJ2-2, with D maybe TRBD2 (6 bases). The CDR3 is made up of 14 amino acids. V was pared by 3 bases and J by 4 bases, with 9 bases between. CDR1 and CDR2 from the germline V gene are MDHEN and SYDVKM. CDR3 protein: CASSFSGGTGELFF. In DNA form, the CDR3 reads TGTGCCAGCAGTTTCTCCGGGGGCACCGGGGAGCTGTTTTTT.

In regard to this clone: Other DNA sequences from this sample encode an identical CDR3 as well. The chain carries TRBV18 and TRBJ2-7, with 7 bases lining up with TRBD1. The germline V gene encodes CDR1 KGHSH and CDR2 LQKENI. Trimming removed 1 base from V and 3 bases from J; junction bases left unmatched: 3. This CDR3 has 14 residues. In nucleotides, the CDR3 is TGTGCCAGCTCACCACAGGGGGCCAACTACGAGCAGTACTTC. Residues: CASSPQGANYEQYF.

The chain employs TRBV29-1 and TRBJ2-7, with 7 bases matching TRBD2. CDR1 and CDR2 (germline): SQVTM, ANQGSEA. Trimming removed 4 bases from V and 3 bases from J; junction bases left unmatched: 9. The CDR3 length is 14 residues. For the CDR3, the DNA is TGCAGCGTTGGAGGGGCGGGAGCGAACTACGAGCAGTACTTC. It specifies CSVGGAGANYEQYF.

This chain joins TRBV6-5 and TRBJ2-7, with 13 bases that match TRBD2. Germline lookup yields CDR1 MNHEY and CDR2 SVGAGI. This CDR3 has 15 residues. The ends lost 5 bases at V and 5 bases at J; junction bases unmatched: 6. The CDR3 nucleotides are TGTGCCAGCAGTCGGACTAGCGGGAGTCTCCACGAGCAGTACTTC. Residues: CASSRTSGSLHEQYF.

V and J are TRBV7-9 and TRBJ2-2; TRBD2 matches 12 bases. V was pared by 2 bases and J by 2 bases, with 9 bases of the junction left unmatched. This CDR3 region has 19 residues. Germline CDR1 SEHNR, CDR2 FQNEAQ (reference sequence). The CDR3 nucleotides read TGTGCCAGCAGCTTAATCCGCGGACTAGCGGGACGAAACACCGGGGAGCTGTTTTTT. Translating gives CASSLIRGLAGRNTGELFF. The full variable domain, with the rest looked up from reference TRBV7-9 and TRBJ2-2, is DTGVSQNPRHKITKRGQNVTFRCDPISEHNRLYWYRQTLGQGPEFLTYFQNEAQLEKSRLLSDRFSAERPKGSFSTLEIQRTEQGDSAMYLCASSLIRGLAGRNTGELFFGEGSRLTVL.

CDR3 protein: CASSQESSGTIYEQYF. The CDR3, as DNA: TGTGCCAGCAGCCAAGAATCTAGCGGGACTATCTACGAGCAGTACTTC. This chain joins TRBV4-2 and TRBJ2-7; 9 bases match TRBD2. V lost 0 bases to trimming and J lost 3 bases; unmatched junction nucleotides: 6. The CDR3 has 16 residues. CDR1 and CDR2 from the germline V gene are LGHNA and YNFKEQ.

J is TRBJ1-2 and V is TRBV18; D is uncertain. The V end was cut by 0 bases, the J end by 4 bases, with 18 bases between. This CDR3 region has 17 residues. The germline V gene encodes CDR1 KGHSH and CDR2 LQKENI. CDR3 sequence: CASSPPIILGPTYGYTF. The CDR3, as DNA: TGTGCCAGCTCACCACCTATTATATTGGGTCCGACCTATGGCTACACCTTC. Combining the CDR3 with reference TRBV18 and TRBJ1-2 gives the whole variable domain NAGVMQNPRHLVRRRGQEARLRCSPMKGHSHVYWYRQLPEEGLKFMVYLQKENIIDESGMPKERFSAEFPKEGPSILRIQQVVRGDSAAYFCASSPPIILGPTYGYTFGSGTRLTVV.

This clone occurred once. The chain carries TRBV2 and TRBJ2-5; D perhaps matches TRBD2 (7 bases). Looked up from germline, CDR1 is SNHLY and CDR2 is FYNNEI. The CDR3 sequence is 16 residues long. V lost 2 bases, J lost 5 bases, and 18 bases lay in between. DNA of the CDR3: TGTGCCAGCAGTGAAATTAGCGGAGGGGGGGCGGAGACCCAGTACTTC. Translation: CASSEISGGGAETQYF.

The gene calls are TRBV9 and TRBJ2-7, with D possibly TRBD2 on 5 matching bases. Trimming took off 4 bases at V and 3 bases at J, with 8 bases between the two ends. The CDR3 contains 12 residues. CDR1 and CDR2 (germline): SGDLS, YYNGEE. As DNA, the CDR3 is TGTGCCAGCAGCCCCCGGGGCTACGAGCAGTACTTC. Amino acids: CASSPRGYEQYF.

The CDR3 bases are TGTGCCAGCAGCGTAGAGGGGGCTAGGACAGATACGCAGTATTTT. As protein: CASSVEGARTDTQYF. This chain joins TRBV9 and TRBJ2-3; 7 bases line up with TRBD1. Germline trimming cut 0 bases from V and 3 bases from J; bases unmatched to any gene: 4. There are 15 residues in the CDR3. Germline CDR1 reads SGDLS; CDR2 reads YYNGEE.

This clone was recorded once. V gene TRBV20-1 combines with J gene TRBJ1-1; the D gene is possibly TRBD1 (5 bases). The germline CDR1 and CDR2 sequences are DFQATT and SNEGSKA (reference sequence). The CDR3 is made up of 11 amino acids. V was shortened by 1 base and J by 8 bases, with 8 bases between the two germline ends. In nucleotides, the CDR3 is TGCAGTGCTAGAGTGTACAGGGAAGCTTTCTTT. Translated: CSARVYREAFF.

The rearrangement links TRBV5-4 to TRBJ2-1, with 11 bases that match TRBD2. V was pared by 10 bases and J by 1 base, with 4 bases of the junction left unmatched. CDR1 and CDR2 from the germline V gene are SGHNT and YYREEE (reference sequence). This CDR3 comprises 14 residues. The CDR3 region has the DNA TGTGCCGGACGGACTAGCGGGTCCTACAATGAGCAGTTCTTC. Translated, it gives CAGRTSGSYNEQFF.

This clone was picked up one time. This chain connects TRBV6-6 to TRBJ2-1; D ambiguous. Trimming left V 8 bases short and J 8 bases short, with 10 bases between. CDR3 length equals 11 residues. CDR1 is MNHNY, CDR2 SVGAGI, per germline (reference sequence). In nucleotides, the CDR3 is TGTGCCAGCTGGGCTGGGGATGAGCAGTTCTTC. Amino acids: CASWAGDEQFF.

The J gene is TRBJ2-7, the V gene TRBV2; 11 bases map to TRBD2. The germline gives CDR1 SNHLY, CDR2 FYNNEI. J lost 6 bases, V lost 6 bases, and 4 bases had no gene match. The CDR3 runs 13 residues. CDR3 nucleotide sequence: TGTGCCAGCAGGCTAGCGGGAGGCTCCGAGCAGTACTTC. Amino acids: CASRLAGGSEQYF.

The J gene is TRBJ1-2, the V gene TRBV28, with 12 positions matching TRBD1. Germline V lookup: CDR1 MDHEN, CDR2 SYDVKM. With 2 bases clipped from V and 4 bases from J, the junction kept 5 bases outside the gene matches. The CDR3 has 16 residues. For the CDR3, the DNA is TGTGCCAGCAGTTTACCAGGGACAGGGGGCGCCTATGGCTACACCTTC. It yields the protein CASSLPGTGGAYGYTF.

CDR3 bases: TGTGCCAGCAGCGAGGGGGCTAGCCGGGCAGATACGCAGTATTTT. Protein product: CASSEGASRADTQYF. This chain links TRBV7-3 with TRBJ2-3, with 7 bases matching TRBD1. The germline CDR1 and CDR2 sequences are SGHTA and FQGTGA. V shed 5 bases, J shed 4 bases, and the junction held 9 bases outside the gene matches. The CDR3 totals 15 residues. The variable domain in full, completed from reference TRBV7-3 and TRBJ2-3, reads GAGVSQTPSNKVTEKGKYVELRCDPISGHTALYWYRQSLGQGPEFLIYFQGTGAADDSGLPNDRFFAVRPEGSVSTLKIQRTERGDSAVYLCASSEGASRADTQYFGPGTRLTVL.

V and J are TRBV5-5 and TRBJ2-7; possible D gene TRBD1, 5 bases. This CDR3 is built from 14 residues. Germline assignment: CDR1 SGHKS and CDR2 YYEKEE (reference sequence). Between the trimmed V and J ends, which lost 5 bases and 0 bases, there was a span of 12 bases. For the CDR3, the DNA is TGTGCCAGCAGTTGGCAGGGCGGCTCCTACGAGCAGTACTTC. This sequence encodes CASSWQGGSYEQYF. The full variable domain, rest sourced from reference TRBV5-5 and TRBJ2-7, is DAGVTQSPTHLIKTRGQQVTLRCSPISGHKSVSWYQQVLGQGPQFIFQYYEKEERGRGNFPDRFSARQFPNYSSELNVNALLLGDSALYLCASSWQGGSYEQYFGPGTRLTVT.

The rearrangement links TRBV19 to TRBJ2-7; D unclear. V was pared by 3 bases and J by 0 bases, with 15 bases between. The CDR3 contains 16 residues. Germline V gene lookup returns CDR1 LNHDA and CDR2 SQIVND (reference sequence). The CDR3 nucleotides read TGTGCCAGTAGTATCGGACCGCCCCCGAGCTCCTACGAGCAGTACTTC. Its protein product is CASSIGPPPSSYEQYF.

V is TRBV28 and J is TRBJ1-5; D gene uncertain. Trimming shortened V by 6 bases and J by 6 bases, and 6 bases separated the two germline ends. The CDR3 contains 11 residues. Germline CDR1 reads MDHEN; CDR2 reads SYDVKM. CDR3 nucleotides: TGTGCCAGCAGCGACCTTCAGCCCCAGCATTTT. Its protein product is CASSDLQPQHF.

This clone was detected only once. The CDR3 reads CASSIPESLRANVLTF. CDR3 DNA sequence: TGCGCCAGCAGCATCCCAGAGTCTCTGAGGGCCAACGTCCTGACTTTC. The gene calls are TRBV5-1 and TRBJ2-6; D uncertain. In germline, CDR1 is SGHRS, CDR2 YFSETQ. CDR3 length: 16 residues. Deletions cut 4 bases from V and 5 bases from J, with 16 bases between.

V and J are TRBV12-5 and TRBJ2-1, with D possibly matching TRBD1 (6 bases). CDR1 LGHNT and CDR2 FRNRAP come from the germline V gene. This CDR3 is 16 amino acids long. V dropped 2 bases and J dropped 9 bases, with 20 bases sitting between them. The CDR3 loop reads CASGLYLRTVNPEQFF. The CDR3 bases are TGTGCTAGTGGTTTGTATCTAAGGACAGTCAATCCTGAGCAGTTCTTC.

The gene calls are TRBV5-8 and TRBJ2-7; TRBD2 agrees at 9 bases. CDR1 and CDR2 from the germline V gene are SGHTS and YDEGEE. The CDR3 is 15 residues long. V was clipped by 1 base and J by 2 bases; unmatched bases: 4. The CDR3 spells CASSLLAGRPYEQYF. CDR3 in DNA: TGTGCCAGCAGCTTGCTAGCGGGACGCCCCTACGAGCAGTACTTC. Together with reference TRBV5-8 and TRBJ2-7, the CDR3 gives the full variable domain: EAGVTQSPTHLIKTRGQQATLRCSPISGHTSVYWYQQALGLGLQFLLWYDEGEERNRGNFPPRFSGRQFPNYSSELNVNALELEDSALYLCASSLLAGRPYEQYFGPGTRLTVT.

This chain links TRBV6-1 with TRBJ2-7; 9 bases map to TRBD1. V shed 7 bases and J 3 bases; nucleotides not matched to a gene: 10. The CDR3 is 15 amino acids. Per germline, CDR1 MNHNS and CDR2 SASEGT. The CDR3 DNA is TGTGCCAGCAATGGTGCGAGGACAGGGGACTACGAGCAGTACTTC. This codes for CASNGARTGDYEQYF.